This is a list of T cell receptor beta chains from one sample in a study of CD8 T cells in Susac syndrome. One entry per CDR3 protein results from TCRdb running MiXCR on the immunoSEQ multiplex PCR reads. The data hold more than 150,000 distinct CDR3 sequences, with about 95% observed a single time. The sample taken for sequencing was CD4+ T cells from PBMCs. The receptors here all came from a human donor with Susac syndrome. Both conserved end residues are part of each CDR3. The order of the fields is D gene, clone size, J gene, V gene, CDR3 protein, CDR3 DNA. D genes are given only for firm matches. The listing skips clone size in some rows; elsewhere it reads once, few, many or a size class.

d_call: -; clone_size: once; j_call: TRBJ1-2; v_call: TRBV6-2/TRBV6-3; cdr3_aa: CASSYDSFGYTF; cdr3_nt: TGTGCCAGCAGTTACGACAGCTTCGGCTACACCTTC
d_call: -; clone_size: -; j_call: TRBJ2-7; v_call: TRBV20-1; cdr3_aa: CSARDSRQYEQYF; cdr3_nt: TGCAGTGCACGGGACTCCCGCCAATACGAGCAGTACTTC
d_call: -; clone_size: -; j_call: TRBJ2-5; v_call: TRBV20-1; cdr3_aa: CSADLGDGETQYF; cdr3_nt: TGCAGTGCAGACCTTGGCGACGGGGAGACCCAGTACTTC
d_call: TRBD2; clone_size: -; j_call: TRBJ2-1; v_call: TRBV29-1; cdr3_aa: CSVDSASGENEQFF; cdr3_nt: TGCAGCGTTGATTCGGCTAGCGGGGAGAATGAGCAGTTCTTC
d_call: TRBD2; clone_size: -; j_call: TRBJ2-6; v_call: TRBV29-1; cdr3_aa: CSVDGRDFSGANVLTF; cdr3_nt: TGCAGCGTCGACGGGAGGGATTTCTCTGGGGCCAACGTCCTGACTTTC
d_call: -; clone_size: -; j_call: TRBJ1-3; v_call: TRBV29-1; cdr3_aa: CSVSALDDTIYF; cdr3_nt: TGCAGCGTATCAGCTCTGGATGACACCATATATTTT
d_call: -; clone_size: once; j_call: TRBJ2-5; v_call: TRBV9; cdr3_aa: CASSAGDSGQETQYF; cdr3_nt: TGTGCCAGCAGCGCTGGTGATAGCGGACAAGAGACCCAGTACTTC
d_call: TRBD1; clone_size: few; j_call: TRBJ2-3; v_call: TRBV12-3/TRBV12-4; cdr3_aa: CASSSGTGLTDTQYF; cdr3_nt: TGTGCCAGCAGTTCCGGGACAGGACTCACAGATACGCAGTATTTT
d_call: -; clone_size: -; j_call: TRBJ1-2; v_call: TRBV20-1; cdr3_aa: CSAGTSVGYTF; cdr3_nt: TGCAGTGCTGGGACGTCGGTCGGCTACACCTTC
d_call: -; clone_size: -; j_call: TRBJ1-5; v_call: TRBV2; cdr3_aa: CASSRTTVNQPQHF; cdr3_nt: TGTGCCAGCAGCCGCACGACAGTAAATCAGCCCCAGCATTTT
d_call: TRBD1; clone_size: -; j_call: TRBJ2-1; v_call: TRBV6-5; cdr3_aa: CASSYHRGLRMSSFF; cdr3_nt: TGTGCCAGCAGTTACCACAGGGGGCTAAGGATGAGCAGTTTCTTC
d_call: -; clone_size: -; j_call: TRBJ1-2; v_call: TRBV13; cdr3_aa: CASSFGQTYGYTF; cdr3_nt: TGTGCCAGCAGTTTTGGACAGACCTATGGCTACACCTTC
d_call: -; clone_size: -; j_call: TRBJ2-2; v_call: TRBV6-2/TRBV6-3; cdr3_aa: CASSFRHNTGELFF; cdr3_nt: TGTGCCAGCAGTTTCCGACACAACACCGGGGAGCTGTTTTTT
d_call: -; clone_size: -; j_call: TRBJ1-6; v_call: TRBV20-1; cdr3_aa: CSASTGSDRHSPLHF; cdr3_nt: TGCAGTGCTAGTACGGGGAGTGACAGGCATTCACCCCTCCACTTT
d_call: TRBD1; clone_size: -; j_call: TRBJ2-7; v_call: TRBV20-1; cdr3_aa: CSATRDSTYEQYF; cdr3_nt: TGCAGTGCTACCCGGGACAGCACCTACGAGCAGTACTTC
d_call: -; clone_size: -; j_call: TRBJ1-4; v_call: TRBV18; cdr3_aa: CASSPSTGEKLFF; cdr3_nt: TGTGCCAGCTCACCATCGACCGGTGAAAAACTGTTTTTT
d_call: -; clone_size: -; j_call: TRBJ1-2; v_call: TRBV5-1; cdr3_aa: CASSAETANYGYTF; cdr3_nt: TGCGCCAGCAGCGCCGAGACAGCTAACTATGGCTACACCTTC
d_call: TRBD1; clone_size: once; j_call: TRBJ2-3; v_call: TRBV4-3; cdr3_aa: CASSQDRTGRTDTQYF; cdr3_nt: TGCGCCAGCAGCCAAGACAGGACAGGGAGAACAGATACGCAGTATTTT
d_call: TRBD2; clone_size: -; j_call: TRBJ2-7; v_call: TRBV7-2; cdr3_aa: CASAWRGNYEQYF; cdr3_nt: TGTGCCAGCGCATGGCGGGGGAACTACGAGCAGTACTTC
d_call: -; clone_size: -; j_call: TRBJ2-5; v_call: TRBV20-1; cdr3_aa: CSAQGPGLETQYF; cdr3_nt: TGCAGTGCTCAGGGCCCGGGCCTAGAGACCCAGTACTTC
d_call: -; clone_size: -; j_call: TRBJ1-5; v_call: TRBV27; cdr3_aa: CASSLGGLQPQHF; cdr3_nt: TGTGCCAGCAGTCTCGGTGGCCTCCAGCCCCAGCATTTT
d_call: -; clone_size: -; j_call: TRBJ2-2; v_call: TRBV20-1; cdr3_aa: CSARDSGKGGELFF; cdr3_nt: TGCAGTGCTAGAGATTCGGGCAAGGGCGGGGAGCTGTTTTTT
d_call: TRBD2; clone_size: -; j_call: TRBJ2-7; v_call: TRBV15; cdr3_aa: CATSRGIGLALMYEQYF; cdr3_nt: TGTGCCACCAGCAGAGGCATCGGACTAGCTCTCATGTACGAGCAGTACTTC
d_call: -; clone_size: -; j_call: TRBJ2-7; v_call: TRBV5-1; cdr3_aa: CASSLDTPYEQYF; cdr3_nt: TGCGCCAGCAGCTTGGACACACCCTACGAGCAGTACTTC
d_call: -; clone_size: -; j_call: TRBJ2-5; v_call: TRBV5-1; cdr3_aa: CASSLGKETQYF; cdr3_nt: TGTGCCAGCAGTTTGGGGAAAGAGACCCAGTACTTC
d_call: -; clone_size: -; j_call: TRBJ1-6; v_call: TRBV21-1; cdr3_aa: CAARRSPLHF; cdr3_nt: TGTGCCGCGAGGAGGTCACCCCTCCACTTT
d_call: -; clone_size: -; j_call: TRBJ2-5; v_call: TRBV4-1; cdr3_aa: CASSQVADQETQYF; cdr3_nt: TGCGCCAGCAGCCAAGTGGCGGACCAAGAGACCCAGTACTTC
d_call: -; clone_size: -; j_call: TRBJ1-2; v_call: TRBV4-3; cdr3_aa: CASSRSGGSNYGYTF; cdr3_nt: TGCGCCAGCAGCCGATCGGGGGGATCTAACTATGGCTACACCTTC
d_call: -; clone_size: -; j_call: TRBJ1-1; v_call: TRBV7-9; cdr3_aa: CASSSAGTEAFF; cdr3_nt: TGTGCCAGCAGCTCAGCTGGGACTGAAGCTTTCTTT
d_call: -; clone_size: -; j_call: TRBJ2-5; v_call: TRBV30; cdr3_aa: CAWSPGLAQGGETQYF; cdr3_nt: TGTGCCTGGAGTCCGGGCTTAGCGCAGGGAGGCGAGACCCAGTACTTC
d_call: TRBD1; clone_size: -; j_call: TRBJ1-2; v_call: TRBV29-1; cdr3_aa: CSVFDRGHGYTF; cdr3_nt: TGCAGCGTCTTCGACAGGGGGCACGGCTACACCTTC
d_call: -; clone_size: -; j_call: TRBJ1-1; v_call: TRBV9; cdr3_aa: CASSVEGTEAFF; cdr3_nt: TGTGCCAGCAGCGTAGAGGGGACTGAAGCTTTCTTT
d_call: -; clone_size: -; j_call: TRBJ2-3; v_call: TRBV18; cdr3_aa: CASSQSGGENTDTQYF; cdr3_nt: TGTGCCAGCTCACAAAGCGGCGGGGAAAACACAGATACGCAGTATTTT
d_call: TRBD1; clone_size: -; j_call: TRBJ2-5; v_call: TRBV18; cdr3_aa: CASSPRQGDQETQYF; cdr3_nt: TGTGCCAGCTCACCGCGGCAGGGGGACCAAGAGACCCAGTACTTC
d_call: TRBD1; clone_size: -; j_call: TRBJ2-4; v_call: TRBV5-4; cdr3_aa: CASRLDRGLANIQYF; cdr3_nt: TGTGCCAGCAGACTGGACAGGGGGTTAGCAAACATTCAGTACTTC
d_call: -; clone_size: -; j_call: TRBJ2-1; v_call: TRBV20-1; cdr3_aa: CSARDPSGTSYNEQFF; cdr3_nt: TGCAGTGCTAGAGATCCCTCAGGTACCTCCTACAATGAGCAGTTCTTC
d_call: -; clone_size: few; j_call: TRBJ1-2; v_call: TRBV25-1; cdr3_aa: CASSGAGNYGYTF; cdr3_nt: TGTGCCAGCAGTGGGGCCGGTAACTATGGCTACACCTTC
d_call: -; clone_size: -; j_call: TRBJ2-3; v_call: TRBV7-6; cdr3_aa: CASSLGQAGTDTQYF; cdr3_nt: TGTGCCAGCAGCTTAGGGCAGGCCGGCACAGATACGCAGTATTTT
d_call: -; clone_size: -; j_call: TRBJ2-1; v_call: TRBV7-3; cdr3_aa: CASSVRAGAYNEQFF; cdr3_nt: TGTGCCAGCAGTGTTCGGGCGGGGGCTTACAATGAGCAGTTCTTC
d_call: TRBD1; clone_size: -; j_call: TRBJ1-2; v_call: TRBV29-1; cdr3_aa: CSDRGRLGGYTF; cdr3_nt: TGCAGCGACAGGGGCAGATTGGGTGGCTACACCTTC
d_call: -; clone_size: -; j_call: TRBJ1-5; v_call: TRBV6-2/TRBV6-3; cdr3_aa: CASSLSPDQPQHF; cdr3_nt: TGTGCCAGCAGCCTCTCACCAGATCAGCCCCAGCATTTT
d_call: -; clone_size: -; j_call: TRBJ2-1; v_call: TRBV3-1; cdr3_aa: CASSLGLALGQQFF; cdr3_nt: TGTGCCAGCAGCCTGGGACTGGCGCTCGGACAGCAGTTCTTC
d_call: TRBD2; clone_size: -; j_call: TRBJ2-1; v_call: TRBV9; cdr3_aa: CASSVSISGAYNEQFF; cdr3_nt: TGTGCCAGCAGCGTATCTATAAGCGGGGCCTACAATGAGCAGTTCTTC
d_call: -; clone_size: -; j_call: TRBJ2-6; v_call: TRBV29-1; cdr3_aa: CSIQYSGANVLTF; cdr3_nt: TGCAGCATTCAATACTCTGGGGCCAACGTCCTGACTTTC